Following are 5 T cell receptor beta chains from one sample sequenced in a study of shared clonotypes between healthy human individuals. Produced via immunoSEQ multiplex PCR; TCRdb's table is partial and in-frame only. Of about 710,000 clones listed, less than 80% were seen once; the top ten hold 1.5% to 2%. The sequencing sample was made of memory CD4+ T cells sorted from blood. Subset noted: CD45RA-negative fraction. Source of these receptors: a woman in her twenties or thirties in good health.

V usage is TRBV6-5 and J usage is TRBJ2-1, with D tentatively TRBD2 (5 bases). The CDR3 spans 13 residues. CDR1 and CDR2 (germline): MNHEY, SVGAGI. V lost 2 bases and J 11 bases, leaving 13 bases between the germline ends. CDR3 loop: CASSYATRDKQFF. The CDR3 coding sequence is TGTGCCAGCAGTTACGCAACCCGGGATAAGCAGTTCTTC.

V gene TRBV10-3 combines with J gene TRBJ2-5, with TRBD2 matching over 8 bases. The CDR3 is 17 residues long. Germline CDR1 reads ENHRY; CDR2 reads SYGVKD. The J segment lost 2 bases and the V segment lost 0 bases, leaving 8 bases of the junction unmatched. For the CDR3, the DNA is TGTGCCATCAGTGAGTCGCACGGGAGGGCCTTGCAAGAGACCCAGTACTTC. Translation: CAISESHGRALQETQYF.

This chain links TRBV30 with TRBJ1-5; no reliable D call. Between the trimmed V and J ends, which lost 1 base and 6 bases, there was a span of 10 bases. The CDR3 runs to 13 residues. Germline values: CDR1 GTSNPN, CDR2 SVGIG (reference sequence). The CDR3: CAWSEVKGQPQHF. CDR3 coding DNA: TGTGCCTGGAGTGAGGTAAAAGGTCAGCCCCAGCATTTT.

In its sample, this clone was seen once. The chain combines TRBV19 with TRBJ2-4; 8 positions match TRBD2. J gave up 2 bases and V 6 bases, and 15 bases lay outside the gene matches. This CDR3 contains 18 residues. Germline CDR1 reads LNHDA; CDR2 reads SQIVND (reference sequence). CDR3 sequence: CASRPAGEVPYPKNIQYF. The CDR3 region has the DNA TGTGCCAGTAGACCAGCGGGAGAAGTACCTTATCCCAAAAACATTCAGTACTTC. Complete variable domain (other parts from reference TRBV19 and TRBJ2-4): DGGITQSPKYLFRKEGQNVTLSCEQNLNHDAMYWYRQDPGQGLRLIYYSQIVNDFQKGDIAEGYSVSREKKESFPLTVTSAQKNPTAFYLCASRPAGEVPYPKNIQYFGAGTRLSVL.

This clone was counted at least ten times. The chain links TRBV7-2 to TRBJ2-7; D possibly corresponds to TRBD2 (5 bases). The germline V and J ends were trimmed by 1 base and 7 bases, with 11 bases remaining between them. The CDR3 has 13 residues. CDR1 and CDR2 (germline): SGHTA, FQGNSA. Here the CDR3 reads CASSLGRVLEQYF. CDR3 coding DNA: TGTGCCAGCAGCTTAGGGCGGGTCCTTGAGCAGTACTTC.